This T cell receptor beta chain was found in a study of T-cell memory formation after mild COVID-19. Between the trimmed V and J ends, which lost 3 bases and 8 bases, there was a span of 13 bases. Per the germline V gene, CDR1 is KGHSH and CDR2 is LQKENI. This CDR3 contains 14 residues. TCRdb fed the 5' RACE reads into MiXCR, producing one record per CDR3 protein. Among 270,000 or so distinct CDR3 sequences listed, 16% were seen once. This clonotype was observed a single time. The rearrangement uses TRBV18 and TRBJ1-4, with a possible D match to TRBD1 (5 bases). This clonotype was sampled from a man aged 18 to 30 who had mild COVID-19 (a few samples of this study predate the infection). Cell type and time point are not known. The sequenced sample consisted of PBMCs or a T cell subset sorted from them (not recorded which). The CDR3 DNA reads as TGTGCCAGCTCACCCATGACCACAGGAGAAAAACTGTTTTTT. Protein sequence: CASSPMTTGEKLFF.